Below, 13 T cell receptor beta chains from the same sample are listed, as sequenced in a study of PD-1 blockade in classical Hodgkin lymphoma. Profiled with immunoSEQ multiplex PCR; TCRdb holds only in-frame clones, not every one. This sample yields 80,000 to 100,000 clones, of which roughly 81% are seen a single time; roughly 15% belongs to the top ten. Each patient relapsed following autologous stem cell transplantation, and prior brentuximab vedotin exposure differed. This material consisted of peripheral blood mononuclear cells (PBMCs), taken before the second cycle of nivolumab. These receptors were obtained from a human donor with classical Hodgkin lymphoma.

The chain is built from TRBV19 and TRBJ2-1, with TRBD2 identical over 7 bases. V lost 8 bases, J lost 1 base, and 8 bases stayed unmatched. From germline, CDR1 is LNHDA and CDR2 SQIVND (reference sequence). The CDR3 is 15 amino acids. The CDR3 DNA reads as TGTGCCAGTGGGACCAGCGGGATGTCCTACAATGAGCAGTTCTTC. This sequence encodes CASGTSGMSYNEQFF.

The rearrangement joins TRBV14 to TRBJ1-1; D possibly corresponds to TRBD1 (5 bases). Trimming shortened V by 3 bases and J by 1 base, and 12 bases separated the two germline ends. The germline V gene encodes CDR1 SGHDN and CDR2 FVKESK. The CDR3 covers 15 residues. The CDR3 DNA reads TGTGCCAGCAGCCATTTCGGGGGAACGAACACTGAAGCTTTCTTT. As protein: CASSHFGGTNTEAFF.

The V call is TRBV18, the J call TRBJ1-1; TRBD1 matches at 8 bases. The V gene end was trimmed by 4 bases and the J gene end by 4 bases; junction bases not matched to a gene: 8. Germline V gene sequence: CDR1 KGHSH, CDR2 LQKENI. There are 15 residues in the CDR3. CDR3 in amino acids: CASSLPPGGGTEAFF. The CDR3 DNA sequence: TGTGCCAGCTCACTCCCCCCAGGGGGCGGCACTGAAGCTTTCTTT.

The chain uses TRBV4-1 and TRBJ2-7, with D perhaps given as TRBD1 or TRBD2 (6 bases each). The CDR3 has 14 amino acids. Trimming stripped 3 bases from V and 0 bases from J, with 9 bases between. CDR1 is MGHRA, CDR2 YSYEKL, per germline. This CDR3 reads CASSHGGASYEQYF. CDR3 coding DNA: TGCGCCAGCAGCCACGGGGGCGCCTCCTACGAGCAGTACTTC.

V usage is TRBV28 and J usage is TRBJ1-5; 8 bases map to TRBD1. The ends lost 0 bases at V and 4 bases at J; junction bases unmatched: 2. Germline assignment: CDR1 MDHEN and CDR2 SYDVKM. The CDR3 runs 15 residues. CDR3 in amino acids: CASSLWDRANQPQHF. DNA of the CDR3: TGTGCCAGCAGTTTATGGGACAGGGCAAATCAGCCCCAGCATTTT.

The CDR3 DNA follows: TGTGCCAGCAGCGTAGATGGCGGGCGCACAGATACGCAGTATTTT. Protein sequence: CASSVDGGRTDTQYF. The chain uses TRBV9 and TRBJ2-3; D might be TRBD2 (5 bases). The length of the CDR3 is 15 residues. The V gene lost 0 bases and the J gene lost 1 base, with 9 bases spanning the gap. Looked up from germline, CDR1 is SGDLS and CDR2 is YYNGEE.

The chain has TRBV6-5 and TRBJ2-3; a possible D gene is TRBD2 (5 bases). This CDR3 comprises 14 residues. V gave up 5 bases and J gave up 1 base, with 10 bases separating them. The germline gives CDR1 MNHEY, CDR2 SVGAGI. As DNA, the CDR3 is TGTGCCAGCAGTCTTAGTAGCGGCACAGATACGCAGTATTTT. Translation gives CASSLSSGTDTQYF.

This clone was counted a few times. This chain connects TRBV4-3 to TRBJ2-1; the D is unclear. This CDR3 is built from 13 residues. With 0 bases removed from V and 9 bases from J, the gap between germline ends came to 9 bases. The germline V gene encodes CDR1 LGHNA and CDR2 YSLEER. The CDR3 spells CASSQDPRREQFF. DNA for the CDR3: TGCGCCAGCAGCCAAGATCCCAGGCGTGAGCAGTTCTTC.

The chain uses TRBV5-1 and TRBJ2-7; D is ambiguous. The CDR3 runs to 15 residues. CDR1 is SGHRS and CDR2 is YFSETQ in the germline V gene. The germline V and J ends were trimmed by 0 bases and 2 bases, with 12 bases remaining between them. This CDR3 reads CASSLAPANPYEQYF. CDR3 nucleotide sequence: TGCGCCAGCAGCTTGGCCCCGGCGAACCCCTACGAGCAGTACTTC.

This chain uses TRBV5-4 with TRBJ2-7, with 7 bases lining up with TRBD2. The V gene's germline CDR1 is SGHNT and CDR2 YYREEE (reference sequence). The ends lost 0 bases at V and 3 bases at J; junction bases unmatched: 9. The CDR3 is 16 residues long. CDR3 bases: TGTGCCAGCAGCTTGGCTTCCGGGACTAACCACTACGAGCAGTACTTC. Amino acids: CASSLASGTNHYEQYF.

The V and J genes are TRBV10-1 and TRBJ2-7; 13 positions match TRBD2. Germline V lookup: CDR1 WNHNN, CDR2 SYGVQD (reference sequence). The CDR3 covers 15 residues. The V gene end was trimmed by 5 bases and the J gene end by 6 bases; junction bases not matched to a gene: 7. The CDR3 coding sequence is TGCGCCAGCAGTTCAAGGACTAGCGGGAGCGGCGAGCAGTACTTC. Translated, it gives CASSSRTSGSGEQYF.

The rearrangement joins TRBV7-2 to TRBJ2-3; tentative D call: TRBD2 (5 bases). CDR1 is SGHTA, CDR2 FQGNSA, per germline. V dropped 5 bases and J dropped 5 bases, with 11 bases sitting between them. The CDR3 has 13 amino acids. The CDR3 protein is CASSQKAGDTQYF. CDR3 nucleotide sequence: TGTGCCAGCAGCCAAAAGGCGGGAGATACGCAGTATTTT.

The chain combines TRBV30 with TRBJ2-3; D is possibly TRBD1 (6 bases). This CDR3 comprises 15 residues. The V gene lost 2 bases and the J gene lost 0 bases, with 12 bases spanning the gap. Per germline, CDR1 GTSNPN and CDR2 SVGIG (reference sequence). The CDR3 nucleotides are TGTGCCTGGAGTCACCAGGGGTTTAGCACAGATACGCAGTATTTT. Protein product: CAWSHQGFSTDTQYF.